The following is a TCR beta chain sequence with its context. Its antigen is currently unknown. Germline V gives CDR1 MNHEY, CDR2 SMNVEV (reference sequence). The CDR3 contains 12 residues. V lost 6 bases, J lost 8 bases, and 12 bases lay in between. This sample was taken from a study of cytomegalovirus exposure and HLA in healthy donors. Regarding the study as a whole: The study put some 160 TCR beta chains on its list as cytomegalovirus-associated. Reports indicated that the classifier achieved high specificity and sensitivity in diagnosing cytomegalovirus status.

A multiplex PCR was run with 60 Vbeta primers and 13 Jbeta primers. Profiling relied on immunoSEQ multiplex PCR, and the TCRdb table lists in-frame clones only, not all of them. Seen here are about 95,000 clones, roughly two thirds observed once, and the top ten hold roughly 16%. This receptor was taken from a woman in her fifties or sixties in good health and CMV-seropositive. The chain is built from TRBV27 and TRBJ2-3; D gene unclear. The sequenced sample consisted of PBMCs. CDR3: CASSPNRVTQYF. DNA for the CDR3: TGTGCCAGCAGCCCCAATCGGGTTACGCAGTATTTT.